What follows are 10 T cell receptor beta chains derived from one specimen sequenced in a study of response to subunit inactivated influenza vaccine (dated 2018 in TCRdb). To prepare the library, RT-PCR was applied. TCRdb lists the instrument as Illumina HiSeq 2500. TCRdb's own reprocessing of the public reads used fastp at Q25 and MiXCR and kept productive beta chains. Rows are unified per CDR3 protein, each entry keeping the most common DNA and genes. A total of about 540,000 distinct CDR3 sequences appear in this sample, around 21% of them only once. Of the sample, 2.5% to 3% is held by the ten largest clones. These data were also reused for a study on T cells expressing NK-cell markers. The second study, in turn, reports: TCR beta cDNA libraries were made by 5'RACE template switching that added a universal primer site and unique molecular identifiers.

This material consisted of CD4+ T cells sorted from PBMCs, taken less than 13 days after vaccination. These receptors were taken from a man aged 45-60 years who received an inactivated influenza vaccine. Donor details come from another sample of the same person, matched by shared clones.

In DNA form, the CDR3 reads TGTGCCAGCAGCCCGGGACCGGACAATGAGCAGTTCTTC. Its translation is CASSPGPDNEQFF. V is TRBV7-2 and J is TRBJ2-1; D may be TRBD1 or TRBD2 (5 bases each). The CDR3 sequence is 13 residues long. The V gene lost 5 bases and the J gene lost 5 bases, with 10 bases spanning the gap. Germline-derived CDR1 and CDR2 are SGHTA and FQGNSA.

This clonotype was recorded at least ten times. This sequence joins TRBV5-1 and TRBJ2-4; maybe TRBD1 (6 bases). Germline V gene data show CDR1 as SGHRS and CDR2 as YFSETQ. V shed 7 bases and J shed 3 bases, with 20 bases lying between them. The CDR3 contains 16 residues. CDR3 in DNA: TGCGCCAGCGCCTCCACCCTGGACAGCCACAAAAACATTCAGTACTTC. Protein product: CASASTLDSHKNIQYF.

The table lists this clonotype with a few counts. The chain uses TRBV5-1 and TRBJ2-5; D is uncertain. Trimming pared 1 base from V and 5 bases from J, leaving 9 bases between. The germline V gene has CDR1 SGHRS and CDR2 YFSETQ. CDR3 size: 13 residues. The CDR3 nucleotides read TGCGCCAGCAGCTTGTCCCAGATTGAGACCCAGTACTTC. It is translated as CASSLSQIETQYF.

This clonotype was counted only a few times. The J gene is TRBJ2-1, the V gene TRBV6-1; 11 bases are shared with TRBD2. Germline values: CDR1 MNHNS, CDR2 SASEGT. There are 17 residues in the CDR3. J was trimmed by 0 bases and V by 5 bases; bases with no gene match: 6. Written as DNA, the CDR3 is TGTGCCAGCAGTAAACGACTAGCGGGGAGCTCCTACAATGAGCAGTTCTTC. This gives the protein CASSKRLAGSSYNEQFF.

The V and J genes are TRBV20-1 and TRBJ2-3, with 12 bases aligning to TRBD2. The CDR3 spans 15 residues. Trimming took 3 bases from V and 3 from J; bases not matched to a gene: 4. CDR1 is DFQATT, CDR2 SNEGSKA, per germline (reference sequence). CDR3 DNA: TGCAGTGCTAGCGTGACTAGCGGGAGAACAGATACGCAGTATTTT. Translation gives CSASVTSGRTDTQYF.

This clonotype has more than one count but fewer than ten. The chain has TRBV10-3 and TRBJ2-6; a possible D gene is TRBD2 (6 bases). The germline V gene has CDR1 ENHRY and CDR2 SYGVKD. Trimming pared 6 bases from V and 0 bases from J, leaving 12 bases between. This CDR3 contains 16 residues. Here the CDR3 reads CAIRGDGSSGANVLTF. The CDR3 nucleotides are TGTGCCATCAGGGGGGACGGGAGCTCTGGGGCCAACGTCCTGACTTTC.

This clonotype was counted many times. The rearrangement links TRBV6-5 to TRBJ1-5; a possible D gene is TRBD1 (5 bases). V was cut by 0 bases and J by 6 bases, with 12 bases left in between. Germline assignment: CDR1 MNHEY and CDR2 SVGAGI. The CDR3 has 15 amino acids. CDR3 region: CASSYSGGASQPQHF. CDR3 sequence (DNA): TGTGCCAGCAGTTACTCGGGCGGGGCTAGTCAGCCCCAGCATTTT.

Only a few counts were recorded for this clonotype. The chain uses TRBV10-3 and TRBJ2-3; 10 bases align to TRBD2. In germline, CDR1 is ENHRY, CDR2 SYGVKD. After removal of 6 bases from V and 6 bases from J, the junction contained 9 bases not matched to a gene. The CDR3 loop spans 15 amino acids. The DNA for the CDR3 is TGTGCCATCAGCGTTAGCGGGGGGAATCGCGATACGCAGTATTTT. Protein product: CAISVSGGNRDTQYF.

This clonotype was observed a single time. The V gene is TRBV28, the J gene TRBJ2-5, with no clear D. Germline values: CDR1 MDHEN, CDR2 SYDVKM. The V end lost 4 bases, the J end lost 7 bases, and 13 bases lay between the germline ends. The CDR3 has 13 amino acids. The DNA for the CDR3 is TGTGCCAGCAGTTCGTCCGCGACTGGGACCCAGTACTTC. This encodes CASSSSATGTQYF.

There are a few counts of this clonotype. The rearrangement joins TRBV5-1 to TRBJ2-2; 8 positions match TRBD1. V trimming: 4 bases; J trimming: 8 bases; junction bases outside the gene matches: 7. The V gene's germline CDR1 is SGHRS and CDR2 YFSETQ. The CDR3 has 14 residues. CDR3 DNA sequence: TGCGCCAGCAGCCCGGGACAGGAGGGAGGGGAGCTGTTTTTT. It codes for CASSPGQEGGELFF.